This entry lists 29 T cell receptor beta chains sequenced from one sample in a study of T-cell reconstitution after alpha-beta-depleted transplantation in children. TCRbeta library construction was performed incorporating unique molecular identifiers. Using its own MiXCR run on the PCR reads, TCRdb lists one record per CDR3 protein. The sample records roughly 500,000 distinct CDR3 sequences, over 25% being singletons. Sample: PBMCs from the stem cell graft donor, taken from the stem cell graft. The receptors stem from a human donor who donated a stem cell graft to a child with aplastic anemia.

The chain has TRBV20-1 and TRBJ2-7, with TRBD2 matching over 8 bases. CDR3 length equals 13 residues. V dropped 6 bases and J dropped 2; count of bases not matched to a gene: 6. Germline V gives CDR1 DFQATT, CDR2 SNEGSKA (reference sequence). DNA of the CDR3: TGCAGTGCCGCCCCGGGACTAGCCTACGAGCAGTACGTC. Its protein product is CSAAPGLAYEQYV.

This clonotype has only a few counts. The rearrangement links TRBV30 to TRBJ2-1, with D maybe TRBD2 (5 bases). V was shortened by 0 bases and J by 4 bases, with 10 bases between the two germline ends. The CDR3 covers 14 residues. CDR1 is GTSNPN and CDR2 is SVGIG in the germline V gene (reference sequence). The CDR3 sequence is CAWSVTAAYNEQFF. CDR3 DNA: TGTGCCTGGAGTGTAACAGCGGCATACAATGAGCAGTTCTTC.

This chain uses TRBV5-5 with TRBJ1-4; D gene ambiguous. Germline V gene sequence: CDR1 SGHKS, CDR2 YYEKEE (reference sequence). Trimming removed 0 bases from V and 3 bases from J, with 9 bases in between. The CDR3 consists of 15 residues. The CDR3 DNA sequence: TGTGCCAGCAGCTTGGCCGACATCCCTAATGAAAAACTGTTTTTT. It is translated as CASSLADIPNEKLFF. Full variable domain (missing parts from reference TRBV5-5 and TRBJ1-4): DAGVTQSPTHLIKTRGQQVTLRCSPISGHKSVSWYQQVLGQGPQFIFQYYEKEERGRGNFPDRFSARQFPNYSSELNVNALLLGDSALYLCASSLADIPNEKLFFGSGTQLSVL.

The chain links TRBV7-9 to TRBJ2-1; D is perhaps TRBD2 (6 bases). CDR1 is SEHNR, CDR2 FQNEAQ, per germline (reference sequence). Trimming took 4 bases from V and 7 from J, leaving 14 bases between them. The CDR3 extends over 14 amino acids. The CDR3 reads CASSYPGLENEQFF. CDR3 in DNA: TGTGCCAGCAGCTACCCGGGACTCGAGAATGAGCAGTTCTTC.

The rearrangement links TRBV20-1 to TRBJ2-1, with a weak D call TRBD1 (5 bases). Germline V gene lookup returns CDR1 DFQATT and CDR2 SNEGSKA (reference sequence). Trimming cost V 2 bases and J 4 bases, with 21 bases left between them. CDR3 length equals 17 residues. The DNA of the CDR3 is TGCAGTGCTAGAAGTTCGGCAGGGTTTAGGGGTTACAATGAGCAGTTCTTC. Translation gives CSARSSAGFRGYNEQFF.

The chain uses TRBV20-1 and TRBJ2-5, with unresolved D. Deletions cut 6 bases from V and 1 base from J, with 15 bases between. CDR3 length: 14 amino acids. In germline, CDR1 is DFQATT, CDR2 SNEGSKA (reference sequence). The CDR3 spells CSARFAPLQETQYF. DNA for the CDR3: TGCAGTGCCAGGTTTGCTCCGCTCCAAGAGACCCAGTACTTC.

This clonotype was seen more than once but under ten times. The chain combines TRBV20-1 with TRBJ2-7, with TRBD1 identical over 9 bases. Losses at the gene ends were 2 bases for V and 7 bases for J; bases not matched to a gene: 6. The CDR3 covers 13 residues. Looked up from germline, CDR1 is DFQATT and CDR2 is SNEGSKA (reference sequence). CDR3 DNA sequence: TGCAGTGCTAGAAAATGGGACAGGGAGGAGCAGTACGTC. This gives the protein CSARKWDREEQYV.

The chain recombines TRBV20-1 with TRBJ2-1; TRBD2 matches 8 bases. V lost 4 bases and J lost 0; bases outside the gene matches: 8. There are 16 residues in the CDR3. Looked up from germline, CDR1 is DFQATT and CDR2 is SNEGSKA (reference sequence). The CDR3, as DNA: TGCAGTGCTAAAGAACCGGGACTAGTCTCCTACAATGAGCAGTTCTTC. Protein product: CSAKEPGLVSYNEQFF.

The rearrangement links TRBV10-3 to TRBJ2-7; maybe TRBD1 (5 bases). Germline-derived CDR1 and CDR2 are ENHRY and SYGVKD. V was pared by 6 bases and J by 3 bases, with 12 bases between. This CDR3 is 13 amino acids long. The CDR3 coding sequence is TGTGCCATCAGGGCAAGCGACAGCTACGAGCAGTACGTC. This translates into CAIRASDSYEQYV.

The rearrangement uses TRBV12-3 or TRBV12-4 and TRBJ2-2; the match to TRBD1 covers 7 bases. V shed 7 bases and J 0 bases; nucleotides not matched to a gene: 14. The length of the CDR3 is 18 residues. CDR3 amino acids: CASTSRDRPLTNTGELFF. In DNA, the CDR3 is TGTGCCAGCACCTCTAGGGACAGACCCCTAACGAACACCGGGGAGCTGTTTTTT.

This clonotype occurred a few times. The chain carries TRBV5-1 and TRBJ1-5; tentative D call: TRBD1 (6 bases). V gave up 0 bases and J gave up 2 bases, with 12 bases separating them. The CDR3 covers 16 residues. CDR1 and CDR2 from the germline V gene are SGHRS and YFSETQ. For the CDR3, the DNA is TGCGCCAGCAGCTTGGTAGGGGGATTGGGCAATCAGCCCCAGCATTTT. Translation: CASSLVGGLGNQPQHF.

This clonotype was observed many times. CDR3 sequence reads: CASSRWSGGQPQHF. The CDR3 nucleotides read TGTGCCAGTAGTAGGTGGTCGGGGGGTCAGCCCCAGCATTTT. The chain uses TRBV19 and TRBJ1-5; a weak D match, TRBD1 (5 bases). The CDR3 totals 14 residues. V lost 4 bases and J 6 bases, leaving 13 bases between the germline ends. Germline CDR1 reads LNHDA; CDR2 reads SQIVND (reference sequence).

This rearrangement joins TRBV6-2 or TRBV6-3 to TRBJ2-4; TRBD2 matches 10 bases. CDR3 size: 18 residues. V dropped 5 bases and J dropped 0; count of bases not matched to a gene: 10. The V gene's germline CDR1 is MNHEY and CDR2 SVGEGT. The CDR3 is CASSPTSGWALAKNIQYF. CDR3 in DNA: TGTGCCAGCAGTCCGACTAGCGGGTGGGCCCTAGCCAAAAACATTCAGTACTTC.

The V gene is TRBV29-1, the J gene TRBJ2-4, with a possible D match to TRBD2 (7 bases). Germline V lookup: CDR1 SQVTM, CDR2 ANQGSEA. This CDR3 is built from 12 residues. V was clipped by 7 bases and J by 7 bases, with 14 bases between them. The DNA of the CDR3 is TGCAGCGGTGGGGGGGCTGGGAACATTCAGTACTTC. It is translated as CSGGGAGNIQYF.

V gene TRBV7-9 combines with J gene TRBJ2-4, with D possibly TRBD2 on 5 matching bases. Looked up from germline, CDR1 is SEHNR and CDR2 is FQNEAQ (reference sequence). V was trimmed by 3 bases and J by 0 bases, leaving 12 bases between them. The CDR3 has 16 amino acids. DNA for the CDR3: TGTGCCAGCAGCTTGGACGGTGGACTAGCCAAAAACATTCAGTACTTC. Translation gives CASSLDGGLAKNIQYF. Full variable domain (rest looked up from reference TRBV7-9 and TRBJ2-4): DTGVSQNPRHKITKRGQNVTFRCDPISEHNRLYWYRQTLGQGPEFLTYFQNEAQLEKSRLLSDRFSAERPKGSFSTLEIQRTEQGDSAMYLCASSLDGGLAKNIQYFGAGTRLSVL.

The chain has TRBV12-3 or TRBV12-4 and TRBJ2-1; possibly TRBD1 for D (5 bases). The V and J ends lost 3 bases and 9 bases respectively, with 21 bases between them. The CDR3 runs to 16 residues. CDR3: CASSLVKFPGQSEQFF. CDR3 in DNA: TGTGCCAGCAGTTTGGTCAAATTCCCAGGGCAGAGTGAGCAGTTCTTC.

DNA of the CDR3: TGTGCCAGCAGTAACGGAAGGGAGGAAAAACTGTTTTTT. This codes for CASSNGREEKLFF. The chain links TRBV28 to TRBJ1-4; D unresolved. This CDR3 has 13 residues. V was clipped by 5 bases and J by 8 bases, with 12 bases between them. From germline, CDR1 is MDHEN and CDR2 SYDVKM. Combining the CDR3 with reference TRBV28 and TRBJ1-4 gives the whole variable domain DVKVTQSSRYLVKRTGEKVFLECVQDMDHENMFWYRQDPGLGLRLIYFSYDVKMKEKGDIPEGYSVSREKKERFSLILESASTNQTSMYLCASSNGREEKLFFGSGTQLSVL.

This clonotype was seen a few times. The chain links TRBV20-1 to TRBJ1-1; D possibly corresponds to TRBD1 (6 bases). Germline V gene sequence: CDR1 DFQATT, CDR2 SNEGSKA (reference sequence). V shed 6 bases and J shed 4 bases, with 15 bases lying between them. The CDR3 totals 13 residues. The CDR3 loop is CSALGHTGTEAFF. In DNA, the CDR3 is TGCAGTGCCTTGGGACACACGGGCACTGAAGCTTTCTTT.

This clonotype was counted between two and nine times. This chain connects TRBV12-3 or TRBV12-4 to TRBJ2-5, with D possibly TRBD1 on 6 matching bases. Trimming shortened V by 5 bases and J by 7 bases, and 20 bases separated the two germline ends. The CDR3 consists of 15 residues. The CDR3 is CASSLTLTGRGTQYF. Written as DNA, the CDR3 is TGTGCCAGCAGTCTGACCCTTACAGGGAGAGGGACCCAGTACTTC.

This clonotype was seen more than once but under ten times. The rearrangement uses TRBV18 and TRBJ1-1; D remains ambiguous. Germline CDR1 reads KGHSH; CDR2 reads LQKENI. With 3 bases removed from V and 4 bases from J, the gap between germline ends came to 12 bases. The CDR3 extends over 14 amino acids. CDR3 loop: CASSPGQLTTEAFF. The CDR3 DNA follows: TGTGCCAGCTCACCGGGCCAGTTAACCACTGAAGCTTTCTTT.

This clonotype was seen only a few times. The V call is TRBV12-3 or TRBV12-4, the J call TRBJ1-2, with unresolved D. This CDR3 contains 13 residues. Trimming shortened V by 4 bases and J by 6 bases, and 12 bases separated the two germline ends. CDR3 protein: CASSYMVTHGYTF. CDR3 DNA sequence: TGTGCCAGCAGTTATATGGTCACACATGGCTACACCTTC.

The CDR3 coding sequence is TGTGCCAGCAGCCCCGCCCCCATCCTAGCGGGAGTCCCTCCTAGCTCCTACAATGAGCAGTTCTTC. Translation: CASSPAPILAGVPPSSYNEQFF. The chain carries TRBV3-1 and TRBJ2-1, with TRBD2 identical over 10 bases. The CDR3 runs to 22 residues. The V gene end was trimmed by 4 bases and the J gene end by 0 bases; junction bases not matched to a gene: 21. From germline, CDR1 is LGHDT and CDR2 YNNKEL (reference sequence).

This clonotype turned up a few times. V and J are TRBV12-2 and TRBJ2-3; whether TRBD1, the table's D call, matches the DNA was not checked. TRBV12-2 is deemed a pseudogene. The CDR3 has 18 residues. This CDR3 reads CASRFRPGPLEDLDTQYF. CDR3 bases: TGTGCAAGTCGCTTTCGCCCCGGGCCCCTAGAAGATTTAGATACGCAGTATTTT.

This clonotype was counted a few times. The V gene is TRBV7-2, the J gene TRBJ2-3; D not certain. The CDR3 covers 15 residues. V was cut by 5 bases and J by 2 bases, with 14 bases left in between. CDR1 and CDR2 (germline): SGHTA, FQGNSA. CDR3 sequence: CASSAANLVTDTQYF. The CDR3 nucleotides read TGTGCCAGCAGCGCTGCCAACCTCGTCACAGATACGCAGTATTTT.

The V and J genes are TRBV30 and TRBJ1-3; D unresolved. Germline V gene sequence: CDR1 GTSNPN, CDR2 SVGIG (reference sequence). The CDR3 consists of 15 residues. V was cut by 2 bases and J by 4 bases, with 15 bases left in between. The CDR3, as DNA: TGTGCCTGGAGTCCCCTTCTTAGTCCCGGAAACACCATATATTTT. The encoded protein is CAWSPLLSPGNTIYF.

This sequence joins TRBV27 and TRBJ2-7; 8 bases match TRBD2. The germline V gene encodes CDR1 MNHEY and CDR2 SMNVEV (reference sequence). The CDR3 has 13 residues. The trim removed 5 bases at V and 4 bases at J, leaving 4 bases unmatched. The CDR3 is CASSSGSWYEQYF. As DNA, the CDR3 is TGTGCCAGCAGTAGCGGGAGTTGGTACGAGCAGTACTTC.

This chain joins TRBV27 and TRBJ2-1, with D perhaps being TRBD1 or TRBD2 (5 bases each). Trimming cost V 2 bases and J 4 bases, with 18 bases left between them. The CDR3 is made up of 17 amino acids. Germline V gives CDR1 MNHEY, CDR2 SMNVEV (reference sequence). CDR3 in DNA: TGTGCCAGCAGTTTAGGGAGCAAGGGACGGAAATACAATGAGCAGTTCTTC. This sequence encodes CASSLGSKGRKYNEQFF.

The CDR3 spells CASSLAPSTEQYV. The CDR3 region has the DNA TGTGCCAGCAGCTTAGCCCCTAGTACCGAGCAGTACGTC. V usage is TRBV7-2 and J usage is TRBJ2-7; unclear D gene. The V gene's germline CDR1 is SGHTA and CDR2 FQGNSA. There are 13 residues in the CDR3. The germline V and J ends were trimmed by 0 bases and 6 bases, with 9 bases remaining between them.

The CDR3 DNA reads TGTGCCAGCAGCTTGGCTCTAGCGGGAGGTCCAGATACGCAGTATTTT. It is translated as CASSLALAGGPDTQYF. The rearrangement joins TRBV7-2 to TRBJ2-3; 11 nucleotides match TRBD2. V lost 3 bases, J lost 4 bases, and 6 bases stayed unmatched. CDR3 length: 16 amino acids. Germline CDR1 is SGHTA and CDR2 is FQGNSA.